This T cell receptor beta chain is from a study of T cell responses to AZD1222 COVID-19 vaccine. Germline V gene lookup returns CDR1 SGHTA and CDR2 FQGTGA. Losses at the gene ends were 5 bases for V and 6 bases for J; bases not matched to a gene: 9. The CDR3 contains 17 residues. Assay used: immunoSEQ multiplex PCR; TCRdb lists only in-frame clones, some missing. The table has fewer than 130,000 clones, about 90% seen once. The material sequenced was peripheral blood, taken on day 0 of AZD1222 vaccination. This sequence joins TRBV7-3 and TRBJ2-3; 15 bases agree with TRBD2. This receptor was taken from an adult in good health. CDR3 region: CASSPRTSGGAADTQYF. The CDR3 nucleotides are TGTGCCAGCAGCCCTCGGACTAGCGGGGGGGCAGCGGATACGCAGTATTTT. The entire variable domain, with the rest obtained from reference TRBV7-3 and TRBJ2-3, is as follows: GAGVSQTPSNKVTEKGKYVELRCDPISGHTALYWYRQSLGQGPEFLIYFQGTGAADDSGLPNDRFFAVRPEGSVSTLKIQRTERGDSAVYLCASSPRTSGGAADTQYFGPGTRLTVL.